This is a list of T cell receptor beta chains from one sample in a study of cytomegalovirus exposure and HLA in healthy donors. Sequencing used immunoSEQ multiplex PCR; TCRdb keeps in-frame clones, though not all of them. The sample includes 30,000 to 40,000 clones, 86% of them seen just once. The specimen was PBMCs. These receptors came from a woman aged 40 to 49 in good health and CMV-seropositive. Both conserved end residues are part of each CDR3. A D gene is named only where the DNA matches it firmly. The size of a clone is reported for some rows only, either as once, few or many, or as a class for expanded clones.

D: NA; J: TRBJ2-7; size: once; V: TRBV6-5; CDR3: CASRLGGVSYEQYF; DNA: TGTGCCAGCAGGTTAGGAGGGGTCTCCTACGAGCAGTACTTC
D: NA; J: TRBJ1-3; size: NA; V: TRBV18; CDR3: CASSPAGSGNTIYF; DNA: TGTGCCAGCTCACCGGCGGGGTCCGGAAACACCATATATTTT
D: NA; J: TRBJ1-6; size: NA; V: TRBV28; CDR3: CASSLRLGVKDSPLHF; DNA: TGTGCCAGCAGTTTAAGGTTGGGAGTTAAGGATTCACCCCTCCACTTT
D: TRBD2; J: TRBJ2-3; size: once; V: TRBV19; CDR3: CASSMIAGGRADTQYF; DNA: TGTGCCAGTAGTATGATAGCGGGGGGTCGGGCAGATACGCAGTATTTT
D: TRBD2; J: TRBJ2-7; size: NA; V: TRBV2; CDR3: CASWGTSGTPVYEQYF; DNA: TGTGCCAGCTGGGGGACTAGCGGGACCCCTGTGTACGAGCAGTACTTC
D: TRBD1; J: TRBJ2-7; size: NA; V: TRBV6-5; CDR3: CASRTRDSCKQYF; DNA: TGTGCCAGCAGGACCCGGGACAGCTGTAAGCAGTACTTC
D: NA; J: TRBJ2-1; size: NA; V: TRBV7-9; CDR3: CASSSRGSGSKYNEQFF; DNA: TGTGCCAGCAGCTCTCGGGGGTCAGGTTCAAAATACAATGAGCAGTTCTTC
D: NA; J: TRBJ1-4; size: NA; V: TRBV14; CDR3: CASSQQGRTNEKLFF; DNA: TGTGCCAGCAGCCAACAGGGCAGAACTAATGAAAAACTGTTTTTT
D: NA; J: TRBJ2-3; size: NA; V: TRBV5-4; CDR3: CASSLRRVGTDTQYF; DNA: TGTGCCAGCAGCTTGAGGAGGGTAGGCACAGATACGCAGTATTTT
D: NA; J: TRBJ1-6; size: NA; V: TRBV7-2; CDR3: CASSLEAKGALHF; DNA: TGTGCCAGCAGCTTAGAGGCCAAAGGGGCCCTCCACTTT
D: NA; J: TRBJ2-7; size: NA; V: TRBV4-1; CDR3: CASSQSPVGQGSYEQYF; DNA: TGCGCCAGCAGCCAATCCCCAGTGGGGCAGGGTAGTTACGAGCAGTACTTC
D: TRBD1; J: TRBJ1-1; size: NA; V: TRBV7-2; CDR3: CASRLTGGPEAFF; DNA: TGTGCCAGCAGACTGACAGGGGGACCTGAAGCTTTCTTT
D: NA; J: TRBJ2-7; size: NA; V: TRBV10-3; CDR3: CAITPRGNSNEQYF; DNA: TGTGCCATCACCCCCCGGGGGAATTCCAACGAGCAGTACTTC
D: TRBD1; J: TRBJ1-3; size: NA; V: TRBV5-4; CDR3: CASSLAGGFGNTIYF; DNA: TGTGCCAGCAGCTTGGCAGGGGGTTTTGGAAACACCATATATTTT
D: TRBD1; J: TRBJ2-5; size: NA; V: TRBV5-1; CDR3: CASSLVGQKETQYF; DNA: TGCGCCAGCAGCTTGGTGGGACAGAAAGAGACCCAGTACTTC
D: NA; J: TRBJ1-1; size: NA; V: TRBV30; CDR3: CAWAIAGGAFF; DNA: TGTGCCTGGGCGATCGCGGGAGGAGCTTTCTTT
D: TRBD1; J: TRBJ2-7; size: NA; V: TRBV15; CDR3: CATSTRDRGHEQYF; DNA: TGTGCCACCAGCACCCGGGACAGGGGGCACGAGCAGTACTTC
D: TRBD1; J: TRBJ1-2; size: NA; V: TRBV4-1; CDR3: CASSLFGGTGGYGYTF; DNA: TGCGCCAGCAGCCTATTTGGGGGGACAGGGGGCTATGGCTACACCTTC
D: TRBD2; J: TRBJ2-5; size: NA; V: TRBV7-2; CDR3: CASSLVLAGRQTQYF; DNA: TGTGCCAGCAGCTTAGTTCTAGCGGGGAGGCAGACCCAGTACTTC
D: NA; J: TRBJ1-2; size: NA; V: TRBV20-1; CDR3: CSARGGDGYTF; DNA: TGCAGTGCTAGGGGGGGGGATGGCTACACCTTC
D: TRBD2; J: TRBJ2-1; size: NA; V: TRBV7-2; CDR3: CASSLLAFSATSRNEQFF; DNA: TGTGCCAGCAGCTTATTGGCCTTTTCTGCGACTAGCAGGAATGAGCAGTTCTTC
D: NA; J: TRBJ1-5; size: NA; V: TRBV2; CDR3: CASSPRTANQPQHF; DNA: TGTGCCAGCAGTCCCAGGACAGCGAATCAGCCCCAGCATTTT
D: TRBD1; J: TRBJ2-1; size: NA; V: TRBV7-6; CDR3: CASSFQDRGLYNEQFF; DNA: TGTGCCAGCAGCTTCCAAGACAGGGGGCTGTACAATGAGCAGTTCTTC
D: TRBD1; J: TRBJ1-2; size: NA; V: TRBV30; CDR3: CAHDRGNYGYTF; DNA: TGTGCCCATGACAGGGGTAACTATGGCTACACCTTC
D: NA; J: TRBJ1-1; size: NA; V: TRBV6-1; CDR3: CASNLGYTEAFF; DNA: TGTGCCAGCAACCTGGGCTACACTGAAGCTTTCTTT
D: NA; J: TRBJ1-5; size: once; V: TRBV6-6; CDR3: CATLLDRRSNQPQHF; DNA: TGTGCCACCCTTCTAGACCGGCGGAGCAATCAGCCCCAGCATTTT
D: TRBD1; J: TRBJ2-2; size: NA; V: TRBV6-1; CDR3: CASIPGQGTGELFF; DNA: TGTGCCAGCATTCCGGGACAGGGGACCGGGGAGCTGTTTTTT
D: TRBD1; J: TRBJ1-4; size: NA; V: TRBV4-1; CDR3: CASSGQGNEKLFF; DNA: TGCGCCAGCAGCGGACAGGGGAATGAAAAACTGTTTTTT
D: TRBD1; J: TRBJ2-5; size: NA; V: TRBV5-4; CDR3: CASSLGQGESETQYF; DNA: TGTGCCAGCAGCCTCGGACAGGGGGAGTCAGAGACCCAGTACTTC
D: NA; J: TRBJ1-1; size: NA; V: TRBV5-1; CDR3: CASSLSRPAMNTEAFF; DNA: TGCGCCAGCAGCTTGAGCAGGCCCGCTATGAACACTGAAGCTTTCTTT
D: NA; J: TRBJ1-2; size: NA; V: TRBV4-3; CDR3: CASSLDHRNNYGYTF; DNA: TGCGCCAGCAGCCTTGACCACAGGAACAACTATGGCTACACCTTC
D: TRBD2; J: TRBJ2-5; size: NA; V: TRBV19; CDR3: CASRASGEETQYF; DNA: TGTGCCAGTAGGGCTAGCGGGGAAGAGACCCAGTACTTC
D: NA; J: TRBJ2-5; size: NA; V: TRBV6-4; CDR3: CATEETQYF; DNA: TGTGCCACCGAAGAGACCCAGTACTTC
D: TRBD1; J: TRBJ2-7; size: NA; V: TRBV6-6; CDR3: CASSTGTGSYEQYF; DNA: TGTGCCAGCAGTACCGGGACAGGGTCTTACGAGCAGTACTTC
D: NA; J: TRBJ2-3; size: NA; V: TRBV7-9; CDR3: CSSSLGPAYF; DNA: TGTTCCAGCAGCTTGGGCCCCGCGTATTTT
D: NA; J: TRBJ2-1; size: NA; V: TRBV6-4; CDR3: CASSDARGREQFF; DNA: TGTGCCAGCAGTGATGCGCGGGGGCGGGAGCAGTTCTTC
D: TRBD2; J: TRBJ2-5; size: NA; V: TRBV7-2; CDR3: CASSSRRGVQYF; DNA: TGTGCCAGCAGCTCTCGACGGGGGGTCCAGTACTTC
D: TRBD1; J: TRBJ2-5; size: NA; V: TRBV5-6; CDR3: CASSLWSGGIETQYF; DNA: TGTGCCAGCAGCCTTTGGTCAGGGGGCATTGAGACCCAGTACTTC
D: TRBD1; J: TRBJ2-7; size: once; V: TRBV7-9; CDR3: CASSTGQGAYEQYF; DNA: TGTGCCAGCAGCACCGGACAGGGGGCCTACGAGCAGTACTTC
D: NA; J: TRBJ1-2; size: NA; V: TRBV19; CDR3: CASSIQVVGYGYTF; DNA: TGTGCCAGTAGTATACAGGTGGTTGGTTATGGCTACACCTTC